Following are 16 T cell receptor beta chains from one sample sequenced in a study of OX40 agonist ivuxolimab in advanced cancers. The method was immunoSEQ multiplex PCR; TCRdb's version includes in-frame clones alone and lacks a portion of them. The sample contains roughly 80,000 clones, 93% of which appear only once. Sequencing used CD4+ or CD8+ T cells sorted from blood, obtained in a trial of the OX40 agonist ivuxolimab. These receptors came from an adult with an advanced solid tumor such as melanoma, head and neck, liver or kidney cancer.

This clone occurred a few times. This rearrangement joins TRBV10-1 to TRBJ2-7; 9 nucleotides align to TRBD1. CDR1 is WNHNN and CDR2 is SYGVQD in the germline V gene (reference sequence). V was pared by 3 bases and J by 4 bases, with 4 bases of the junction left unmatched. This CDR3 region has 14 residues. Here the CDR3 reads CASSEGTGFYEQYF. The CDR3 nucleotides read TGCGCCAGCAGTGAAGGGACAGGGTTTTACGAGCAGTACTTC.

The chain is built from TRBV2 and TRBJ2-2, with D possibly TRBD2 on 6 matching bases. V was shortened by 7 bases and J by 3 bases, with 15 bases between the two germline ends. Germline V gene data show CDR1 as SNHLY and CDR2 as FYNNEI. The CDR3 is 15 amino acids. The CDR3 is CASNSPGLYTGELFF. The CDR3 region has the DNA TGTGCCAGCAATAGTCCGGGACTCTACACCGGGGAGCTGTTTTTT.

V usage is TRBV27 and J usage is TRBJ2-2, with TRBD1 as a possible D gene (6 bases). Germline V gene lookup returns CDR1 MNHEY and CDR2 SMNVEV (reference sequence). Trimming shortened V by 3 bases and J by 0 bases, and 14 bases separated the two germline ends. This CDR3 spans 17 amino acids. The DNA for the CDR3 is TGTGCCAGCAGTTTCTCGACAGGAGTTTCGAACACCGGGGAGCTGTTTTTT. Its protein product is CASSFSTGVSNTGELFF.

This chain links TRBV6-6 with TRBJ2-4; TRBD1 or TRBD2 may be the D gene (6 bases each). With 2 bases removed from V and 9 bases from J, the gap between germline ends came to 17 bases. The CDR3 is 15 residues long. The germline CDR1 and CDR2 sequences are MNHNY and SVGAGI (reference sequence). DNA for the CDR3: TGTGCCAGCAGTTACCGGACAGTCCCCGGGGGCATTCAGTACTTC. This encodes CASSYRTVPGGIQYF.

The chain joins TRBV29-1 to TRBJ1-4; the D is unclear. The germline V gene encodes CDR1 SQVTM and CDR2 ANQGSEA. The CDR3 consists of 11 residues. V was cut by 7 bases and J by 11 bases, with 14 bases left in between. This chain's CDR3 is CSAAHLRKLFF. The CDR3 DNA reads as TGCAGCGCTGCACACTTGAGGAAACTGTTTTTT.

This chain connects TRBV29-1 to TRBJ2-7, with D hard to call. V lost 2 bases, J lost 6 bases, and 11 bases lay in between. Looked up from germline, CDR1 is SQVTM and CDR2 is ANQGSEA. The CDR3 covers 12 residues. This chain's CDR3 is CSVESLLGEQYF. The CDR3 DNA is TGCAGCGTTGAATCCCTTCTTGGCGAGCAGTACTTC.

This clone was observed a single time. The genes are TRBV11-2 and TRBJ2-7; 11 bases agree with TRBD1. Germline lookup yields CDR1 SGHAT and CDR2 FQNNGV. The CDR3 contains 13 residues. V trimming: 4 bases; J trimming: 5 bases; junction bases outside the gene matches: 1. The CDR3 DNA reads TGTGCCAGCAGCTGGACAGGGGGCGACGAGCAGTACTTC. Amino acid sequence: CASSWTGGDEQYF.

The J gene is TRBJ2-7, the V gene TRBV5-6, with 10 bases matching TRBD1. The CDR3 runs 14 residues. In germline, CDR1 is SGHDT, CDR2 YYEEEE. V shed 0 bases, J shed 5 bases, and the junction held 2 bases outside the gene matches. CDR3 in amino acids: CASSLGQGAHEQYF. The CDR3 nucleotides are TGTGCCAGCAGCTTGGGACAGGGGGCACACGAGCAGTACTTC.

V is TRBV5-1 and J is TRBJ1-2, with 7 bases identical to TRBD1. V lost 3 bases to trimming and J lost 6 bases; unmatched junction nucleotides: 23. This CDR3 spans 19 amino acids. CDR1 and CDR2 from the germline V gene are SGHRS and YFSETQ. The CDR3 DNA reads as TGCGCCAGCAGCTACACGACAGGGCCCAAAGTAATCCTATCAAATGGCTACACCTTC. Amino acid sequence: CASSYTTGPKVILSNGYTF.

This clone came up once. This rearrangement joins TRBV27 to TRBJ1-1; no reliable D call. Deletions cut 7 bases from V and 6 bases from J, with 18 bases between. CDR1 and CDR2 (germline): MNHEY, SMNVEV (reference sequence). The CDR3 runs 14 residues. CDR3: CASTVSKGLAEAFF. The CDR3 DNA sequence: TGTGCCAGCACAGTATCCAAAGGGTTGGCTGAAGCTTTCTTT.

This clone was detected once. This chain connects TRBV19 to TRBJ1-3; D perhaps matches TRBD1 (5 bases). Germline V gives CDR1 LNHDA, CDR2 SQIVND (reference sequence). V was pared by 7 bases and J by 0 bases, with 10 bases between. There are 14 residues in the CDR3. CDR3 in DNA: TGTGCCAGTAACTTGGGGGGCTCTGGAAACACCATATATTTT. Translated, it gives CASNLGGSGNTIYF.

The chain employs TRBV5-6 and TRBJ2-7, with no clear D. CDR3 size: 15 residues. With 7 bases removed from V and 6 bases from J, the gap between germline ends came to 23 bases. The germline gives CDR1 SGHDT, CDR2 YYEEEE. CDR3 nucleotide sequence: TGTGCCAGCTCGCCTGGTCGCTCGAACGTAGCCGAGCAGTACTTC. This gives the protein CASSPGRSNVAEQYF.

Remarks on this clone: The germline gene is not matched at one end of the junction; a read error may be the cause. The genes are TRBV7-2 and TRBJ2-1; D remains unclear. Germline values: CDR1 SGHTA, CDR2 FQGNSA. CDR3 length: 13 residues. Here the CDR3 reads CASSLERTGEQFF. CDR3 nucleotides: TGTGCCAGCAGTTTAGAGAGGACGGGTGAGCAGTTCTTC.

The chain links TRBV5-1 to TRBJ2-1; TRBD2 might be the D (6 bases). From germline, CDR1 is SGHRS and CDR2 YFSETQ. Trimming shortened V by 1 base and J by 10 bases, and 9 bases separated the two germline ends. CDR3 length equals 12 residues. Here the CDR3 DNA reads TGCGCCAGCAGCTTGTCGGGAGTCGAGCAGTTCTTC. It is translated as CASSLSGVEQFF. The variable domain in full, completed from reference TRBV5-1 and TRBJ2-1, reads KAGVTQTPRYLIKTRGQQVTLSCSPISGHRSVSWYQQTPGQGLQFLFEYFSETQRNKGNFPGRFSGRQFSNSRSEMNVSTLELGDSALYLCASSLSGVEQFFGPGTRLTVL.

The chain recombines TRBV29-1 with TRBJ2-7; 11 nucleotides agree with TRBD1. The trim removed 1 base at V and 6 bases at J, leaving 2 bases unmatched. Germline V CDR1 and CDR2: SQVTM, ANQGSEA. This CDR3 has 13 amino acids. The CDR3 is CSVEAGTGGEQYF. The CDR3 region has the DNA TGCAGCGTTGAAGCCGGGACAGGGGGCGAGCAGTACTTC.

This CDR3 reads CASSYRQGDGNTIYF. CDR3 nucleotide sequence: TGTGCCAGCAGCTACAGACAGGGAGATGGAAACACCATATATTTT. The gene calls are TRBV7-6 and TRBJ1-3, with TRBD1 matching over 7 bases. This CDR3 comprises 15 residues. Trimming removed 4 bases from V and 3 bases from J; junction bases left unmatched: 6. Per the germline V gene, CDR1 is SGHVS and CDR2 is FNYEAQ.